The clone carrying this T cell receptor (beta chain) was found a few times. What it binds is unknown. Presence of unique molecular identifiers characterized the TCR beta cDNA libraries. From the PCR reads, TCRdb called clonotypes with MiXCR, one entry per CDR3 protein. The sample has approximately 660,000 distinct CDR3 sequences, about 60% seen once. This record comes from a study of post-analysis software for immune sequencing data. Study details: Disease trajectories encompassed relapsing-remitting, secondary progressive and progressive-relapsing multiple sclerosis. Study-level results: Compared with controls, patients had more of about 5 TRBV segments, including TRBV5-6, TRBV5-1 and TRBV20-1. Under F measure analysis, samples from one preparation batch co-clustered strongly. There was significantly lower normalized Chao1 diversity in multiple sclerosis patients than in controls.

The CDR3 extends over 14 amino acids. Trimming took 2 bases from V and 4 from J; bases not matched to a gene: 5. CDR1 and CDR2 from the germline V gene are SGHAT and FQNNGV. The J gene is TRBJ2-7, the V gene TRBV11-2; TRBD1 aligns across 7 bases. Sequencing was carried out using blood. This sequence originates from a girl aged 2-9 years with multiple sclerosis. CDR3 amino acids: CASSLRGGWYEQYF. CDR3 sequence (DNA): TGTGCCAGCAGCTTAAGAGGGGGCTGGTACGAGCAGTACTTC.